The entry below gives a single T cell receptor beta chain sequence along with its context. The antigen remains unidentified. Per donor, one heparinised blood draw averaged about 100 mL. The authors sorted CD4+ naive, central memory, regulatory and stem cell-like memory cells via CD45RO/CCR7/CD25/CD127/CD95/CD27. Expressed TCRB transcripts were sequenced because the entire RNA isolate underwent reverse transcription. Repertoires were generated with immunoSEQ multiplex PCR, while TCRdb's copy carries only in-frame clones and drops some. The repertoire holds 140,000 or so clones, 13% seen once, with roughly 1.4% in the top ten. The sample originates from a study of beta chain features in type 1 diabetes. General study findings and limits: Across all four CD4+ subsets, people with type 1 diabetes showed modestly shorter TCRB CDR3s.

Sequenced input: central memory CD4+ T cells from blood. The sequence came from a man between 18 and 29 years old with type 1 diabetes.

CDR3 DNA sequence: TGTGCCAGTAGTCCCGCCGGGACCGTGGCCGGGGAGCTGTTTTTT. Its translation is CASSPAGTVAGELFF. The V and J genes are TRBV19 and TRBJ2-2, with D possibly called TRBD1 or TRBD2 (5 bases each). V was trimmed by 5 bases and J by 6 bases, leaving 16 bases between them. This CDR3 comprises 15 residues. The germline CDR1 and CDR2 sequences are LNHDA and SQIVND (reference sequence).